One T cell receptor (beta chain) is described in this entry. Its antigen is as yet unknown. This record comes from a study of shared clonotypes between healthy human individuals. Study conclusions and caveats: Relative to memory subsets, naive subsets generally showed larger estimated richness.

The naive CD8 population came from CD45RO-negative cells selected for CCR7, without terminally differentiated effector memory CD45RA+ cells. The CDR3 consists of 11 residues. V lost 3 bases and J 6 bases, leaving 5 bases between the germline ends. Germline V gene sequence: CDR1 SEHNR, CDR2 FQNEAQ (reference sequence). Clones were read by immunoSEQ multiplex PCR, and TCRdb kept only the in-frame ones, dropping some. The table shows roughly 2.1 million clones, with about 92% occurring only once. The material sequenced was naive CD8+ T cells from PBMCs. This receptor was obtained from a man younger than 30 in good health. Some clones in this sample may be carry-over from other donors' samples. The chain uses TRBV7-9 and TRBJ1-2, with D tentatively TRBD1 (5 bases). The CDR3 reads CASSLDNGYTF. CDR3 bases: TGTGCCAGCAGCTTGGACAATGGCTACACCTTC.